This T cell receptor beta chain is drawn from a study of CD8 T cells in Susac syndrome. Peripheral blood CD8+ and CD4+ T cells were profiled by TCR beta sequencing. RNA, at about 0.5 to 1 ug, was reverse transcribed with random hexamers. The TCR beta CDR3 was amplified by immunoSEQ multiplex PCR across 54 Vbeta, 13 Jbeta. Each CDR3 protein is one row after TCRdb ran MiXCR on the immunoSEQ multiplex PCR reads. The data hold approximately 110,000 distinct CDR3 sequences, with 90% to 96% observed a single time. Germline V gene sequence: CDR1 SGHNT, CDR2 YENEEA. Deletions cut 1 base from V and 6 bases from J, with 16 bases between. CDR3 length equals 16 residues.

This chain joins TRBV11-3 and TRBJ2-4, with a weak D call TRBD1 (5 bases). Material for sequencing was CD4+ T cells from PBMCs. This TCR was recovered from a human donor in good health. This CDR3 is CASSLGGWSGSNIQYF. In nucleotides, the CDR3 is TGTGCCAGCAGCTTAGGGGGCTGGTCCGGATCAAACATTCAGTACTTC. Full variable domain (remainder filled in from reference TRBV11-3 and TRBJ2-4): EAGVVQSPRYKIIEKKQPVAFWCNPISGHNTLYWYLQNLGQGPELLIRYENEEAVDDSQLPKDRFSAERLKGVDSTLKIQPAELGDSAVYLCASSLGGWSGSNIQYFGAGTRLSVL.